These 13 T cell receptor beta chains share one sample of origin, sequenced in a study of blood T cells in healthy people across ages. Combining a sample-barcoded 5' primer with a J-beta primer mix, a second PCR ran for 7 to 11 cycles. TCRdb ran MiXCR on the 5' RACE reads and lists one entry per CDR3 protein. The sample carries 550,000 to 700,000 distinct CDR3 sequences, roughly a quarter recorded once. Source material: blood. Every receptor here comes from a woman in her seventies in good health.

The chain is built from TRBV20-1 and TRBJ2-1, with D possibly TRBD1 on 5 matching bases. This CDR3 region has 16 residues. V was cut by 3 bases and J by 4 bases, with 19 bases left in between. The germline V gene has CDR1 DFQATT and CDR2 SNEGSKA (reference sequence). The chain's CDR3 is CSARGWGGSDYNEQFF. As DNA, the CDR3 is TGCAGTGCTAGGGGGTGGGGCGGATCAGATTACAATGAGCAGTTCTTC.

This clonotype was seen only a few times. The CDR3 sequence: CASTEDSKEQYF. The CDR3 bases are TGTGCCAGCACTGAGGACAGTAAAGAGCAGTACTTC. The gene calls are TRBV6-2 or TRBV6-3 and TRBJ2-7, with D possibly being TRBD1 (6 bases). Germline CDR1 MNHEY, CDR2 SVGEGT. The V gene lost 7 bases and the J gene lost 7 bases, with 14 bases spanning the gap. There are 12 residues in the CDR3.

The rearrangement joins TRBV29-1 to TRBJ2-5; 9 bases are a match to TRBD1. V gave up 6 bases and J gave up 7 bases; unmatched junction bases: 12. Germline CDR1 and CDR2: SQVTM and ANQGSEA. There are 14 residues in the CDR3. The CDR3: CSVVQDRGGGTQYF. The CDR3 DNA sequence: TGCAGCGTCGTACAGGACAGGGGAGGAGGGACCCAGTACTTC.

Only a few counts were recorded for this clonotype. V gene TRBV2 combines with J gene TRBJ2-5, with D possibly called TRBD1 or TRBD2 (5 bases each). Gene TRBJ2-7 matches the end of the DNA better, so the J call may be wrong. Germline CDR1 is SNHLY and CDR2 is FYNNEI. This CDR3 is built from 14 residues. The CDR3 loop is CASSELPVGDEQYF. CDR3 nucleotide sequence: TGTGCCAGCAGTGAGCTCCCTGTGGGGGACGAGCAGTACTTC.

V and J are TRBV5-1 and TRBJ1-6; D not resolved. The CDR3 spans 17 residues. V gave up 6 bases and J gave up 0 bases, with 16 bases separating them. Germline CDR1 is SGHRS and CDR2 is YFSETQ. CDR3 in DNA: TGCGCCAGCAAAGGAGGCTCGACTAGCTCCTATAATTCACCCCTCCACTTT. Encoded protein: CASKGGSTSSYNSPLHF.

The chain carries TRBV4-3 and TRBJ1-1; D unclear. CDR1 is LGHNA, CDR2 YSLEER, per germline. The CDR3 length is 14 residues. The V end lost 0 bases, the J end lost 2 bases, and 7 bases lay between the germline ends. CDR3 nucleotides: TGCGCCAGCAGCCAAGATTATATTAACACTGAAGCTTTCTTT. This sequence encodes CASSQDYINTEAFF.

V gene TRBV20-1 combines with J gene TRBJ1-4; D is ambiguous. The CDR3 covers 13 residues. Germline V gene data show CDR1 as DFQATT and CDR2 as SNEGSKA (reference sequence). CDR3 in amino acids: CSSSDFLNEKLFF. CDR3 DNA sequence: TGCTCCTCTTCGGACTTTCTTAATGAAAAACTGTTTTTT.

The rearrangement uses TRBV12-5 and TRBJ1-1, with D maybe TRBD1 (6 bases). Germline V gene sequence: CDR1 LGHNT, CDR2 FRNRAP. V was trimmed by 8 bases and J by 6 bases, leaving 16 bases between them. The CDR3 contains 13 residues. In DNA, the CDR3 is TGTGCTAGTAAGGACAGTAACCTGCCTGAAGCTTTCTTT. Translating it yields CASKDSNLPEAFF.

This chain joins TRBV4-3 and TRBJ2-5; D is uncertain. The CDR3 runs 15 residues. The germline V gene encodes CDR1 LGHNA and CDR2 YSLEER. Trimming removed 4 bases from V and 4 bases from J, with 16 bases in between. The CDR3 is CASSLGSTERETQYF. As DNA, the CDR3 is TGCGCCAGCAGCCTGGGCAGTACGGAACGAGAGACCCAGTACTTC.

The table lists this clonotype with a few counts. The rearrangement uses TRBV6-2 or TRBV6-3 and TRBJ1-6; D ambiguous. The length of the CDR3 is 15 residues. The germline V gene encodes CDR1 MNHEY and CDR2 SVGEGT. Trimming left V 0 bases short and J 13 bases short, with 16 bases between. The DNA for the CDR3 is TGTGCCAGCAGTTACTCGACCTACACGGCTATTCCCCTCCACTTT. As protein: CASSYSTYTAIPLHF.

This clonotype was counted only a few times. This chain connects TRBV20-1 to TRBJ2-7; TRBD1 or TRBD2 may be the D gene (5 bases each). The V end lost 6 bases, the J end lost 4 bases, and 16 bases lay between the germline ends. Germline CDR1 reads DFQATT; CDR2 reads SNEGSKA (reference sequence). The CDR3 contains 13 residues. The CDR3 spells CSAQVRGGYEQYF. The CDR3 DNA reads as TGCAGTGCCCAAGTGAGGGGCGGATACGAGCAGTACTTC.

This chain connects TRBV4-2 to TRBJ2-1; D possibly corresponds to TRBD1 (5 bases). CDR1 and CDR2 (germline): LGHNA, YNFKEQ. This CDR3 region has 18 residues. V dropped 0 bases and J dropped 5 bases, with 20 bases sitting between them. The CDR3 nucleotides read TGTGCCAGCAGCCAAGAGGCGATCCAAGGGGAATGGGACAATGAGCAGTTCTTC. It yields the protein CASSQEAIQGEWDNEQFF.

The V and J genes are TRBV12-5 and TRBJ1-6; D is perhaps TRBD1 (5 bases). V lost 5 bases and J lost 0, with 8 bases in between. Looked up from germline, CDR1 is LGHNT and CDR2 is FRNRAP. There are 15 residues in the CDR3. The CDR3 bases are TGTGCTAGTGGTCAGGGTAGCTCCTATAATTCACCCCTCCACTTT. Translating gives CASGQGSSYNSPLHF.